Listed below are T cell receptor beta chains from one sample, sequenced in a study of siplizumab effects on memory and regulatory T cells. TCRdb's table, derived via immunoSEQ multiplex PCR, lists solely in-frame clones and lacks some. The sample lists tens of thousands of clones, 70% to 90% seen once, with roughly 3.8% in the top ten. Sequencing used memory CD4+ T cells sorted from blood. Source of these receptors: a human donor in good health. CDR3s include the opening cysteine and the closing phenylalanine or tryptophan. The D gene is left open where the match is weak. Clone size is not always given. Where it is, it says once, few, many or a class for expanded clones.

clone size,D gene,J gene,V gene,CDR3 protein,CDR3 DNA
.,TRBD1,TRBJ2-2,TRBV5-6,CASSLWTGDTGELFF,TGTGCCAGCAGCCTTTGGACAGGGGACACCGGGGAGCTGTTTTTT
.,.,TRBJ1-3,TRBV15,CATSRERQALGNTIYF,TGTGCCACCAGCAGAGAAAGGCAGGCCCTTGGAAACACCATATATTTT
few,.,TRBJ2-5,TRBV6-1,CASSPWQQETQYF,TGTGCCAGCAGTCCATGGCAGCAAGAGACCCAGTACTTC
.,.,TRBJ2-7,TRBV6-6,CASSGQGNEQYF,TGTGCCAGCAGCGGTCAGGGGAACGAGCAGTACTTC
.,.,TRBJ1-6,TRBV5-6,CASSLGGRRNSPLHF,TGTGCCAGCAGCTTGGGTGGTCGGCGAAATTCACCCCTCCACTTT
.,TRBD1,TRBJ2-7,TRBV7-8,CASSHRDRSYEQYF,TGTGCCAGCAGCCACCGGGACAGGTCCTACGAGCAGTACTTC
.,.,TRBJ1-2,TRBV5-6,CASSPPNVGLYGYTF,TGTGCCAGCAGTCCTCCGAACGTTGGACTTTATGGCTACACCTTC
.,TRBD2,TRBJ2-6,TRBV9,CASSVTAGGAGANVLTF,TGTGCCAGCAGCGTAACAGCGGGGGGCGCAGGGGCCAACGTCCTGACTTTC
once,.,TRBJ2-5,TRBV7-3,CASSLRGKAETQYF,TGTGCCAGCAGCTTGCGCGGGAAGGCAGAGACCCAGTACTTC
.,.,TRBJ1-2,TRBV7-9,CASTLAGSYGYTF,TGTGCCAGCACCTTGGCTGGTAGCTATGGCTACACCTTC
.,TRBD1,TRBJ1-1,TRBV5-8,CASSWDRNTEAFF,TGTGCCAGCAGTTGGGACAGGAACACTGAAGCTTTCTTT